The next 29 T cell receptor beta chains were all read from a single sample in a study of blood T cell repertoires in COVID-19. The repertoire was sequenced with immunoSEQ multiplex PCR; TCRdb's copy has only in-frame clones and lacks some. The sample gives about 210,000 clones, roughly 86% of which show up once; less than 15% is in the top ten. Input material: peripheral blood. The receptor source for this set is a middle-aged woman with acute or convalescent COVID-19.

A note on this clone: One junction end does not reproduce the germline sequence, and a read error may be involved. The V and J genes are TRBV27 and TRBJ2-7; tentatively, D is TRBD1 (6 bases). The CDR3 is 10 amino acids. The germline V gene has CDR1 MNHEY and CDR2 SMNVEV (reference sequence). In DNA form, the CDR3 reads TGTGCCCCCCGCCTTACAGGGAAAGACTTC. Its protein is CAPRLTGKDF.

The chain has TRBV18 and TRBJ2-7; 12 bases map to TRBD1. Unmatched junction bases numbered 7, after V lost 2 bases and J lost 8 bases. CDR3 length: 15 amino acids. Germline V gene lookup returns CDR1 KGHSH and CDR2 LQKENI. CDR3 in DNA: TGTGCCAGCTCACCAGGTGGGACAGGGGGCAATCAGCAGTACTTC. It translates to CASSPGGTGGNQQYF. Drawing the rest from reference TRBV18 and TRBJ2-7, the complete variable domain is NAGVMQNPRHLVRRRGQEARLRCSPMKGHSHVYWYRQLPEEGLKFMVYLQKENIIDESGMPKERFSAEFPKEGPSILRIQQVVRGDSAAYFCASSPGGTGGNQQYFGPGTRLTVT.

The chain is built from TRBV30 and TRBJ2-7; 10 bases agree with TRBD2. CDR3 length: 17 residues. Germline V gene lookup returns CDR1 GTSNPN and CDR2 SVGIG (reference sequence). Losses at the gene ends were 3 bases for V and 3 bases for J; bases not matched to a gene: 14. The CDR3, as DNA: TGTGCCTGGAGCCAAAATTATCCGGGACTAGCGTTCTACGAGCAGTACTTC. It yields the protein CAWSQNYPGLAFYEQYF.

The J gene is TRBJ2-4, the V gene TRBV2, with TRBD2 as a possible D gene (5 bases). The CDR3 is 15 residues long. Germline CDR1 is SNHLY and CDR2 is FYNNEI. V gave up 6 bases and J gave up 0 bases, with 12 bases separating them. The CDR3 nucleotides read TGTGCCAGCAGGGCGGGTCTAATAGCCAAAAACATTCAGTACTTC. Translation gives CASRAGLIAKNIQYF. Full variable domain (missing parts from reference TRBV2 and TRBJ2-4): EPEVTQTPSHQVTQMGQEVILRCVPISNHLYFYWYRQILGQKVEFLVSFYNNEISEKSEIFDDQFSVERPDGSNFTLKIRSTKLEDSAMYFCASRAGLIAKNIQYFGAGTRLSVL.

The rearrangement links TRBV20-1 to TRBJ1-1; D is unclear. Germline CDR1 reads DFQATT; CDR2 reads SNEGSKA (reference sequence). The CDR3 contains 11 residues. Trimming cost V 6 bases and J 5 bases, with 10 bases left between them. The CDR3 DNA is TGCAGTGCCCTGGCGGGGACTGAAGCTTTCTTT. Protein: CSALAGTEAFF.

This clone was counted between two and nine times. J is TRBJ2-1 and V is TRBV5-1, with 8 bases lining up with TRBD2. The CDR3 consists of 15 residues. J gave up 7 bases and V 4 bases, and 10 bases lay outside the gene matches. The germline V gene encodes CDR1 SGHRS and CDR2 YFSETQ. CDR3 in amino acids: CASSPEIAGPNEQFF. CDR3 nucleotide sequence: TGCGCCAGCAGCCCTGAGATAGCGGGACCGAATGAGCAGTTCTTC.

The genes are TRBV5-1 and TRBJ2-7; D is perhaps TRBD1 (6 bases). The germline V gene encodes CDR1 SGHRS and CDR2 YFSETQ. The CDR3 spans 17 residues. Trimming left V 1 base short and J 1 base short, with 18 bases between. The CDR3 DNA sequence: TGCGCCAGCAGCTTGTGGGCAGGGGAAGGTTCATCCTACGAGCAGTACTTC. Translating gives CASSLWAGEGSSYEQYF.

The chain links TRBV2 to TRBJ1-6; 7 bases fit TRBD1. The CDR3 length is 16 residues. The germline CDR1 and CDR2 sequences are SNHLY and FYNNEI. V shed 4 bases and J 4 bases; nucleotides not matched to a gene: 7. CDR3 coding DNA: TGTGCCAGCAGTGCCAACCGGGACAGATATAATTCACCCCTCCACTTT. Its protein is CASSANRDRYNSPLHF.

This chain links TRBV4-1 with TRBJ2-3; 7 bases agree with TRBD2. The trim removed 0 bases at V and 6 bases at J, leaving 15 bases unmatched. Germline V gene sequence: CDR1 MGHRA, CDR2 YSYEKL. The CDR3 length is 18 residues. CDR3 DNA sequence: TGCGCCAGCAGCCAAGAGGGGGGGTCGAACGCGGCCAGGGATACGCAGTATTTT. Its protein product is CASSQEGGSNAARDTQYF.

This clone was observed a single time. V gene TRBV7-2 combines with J gene TRBJ2-2; D call uncertain. CDR3 length equals 13 residues. Germline-derived CDR1 and CDR2 are SGHTA and FQGNSA. V lost 2 bases, J lost 5 bases, and 6 bases lay in between. The CDR3 DNA sequence: TGTGCCAGCAGCTTATCGTATACCGGGGAGCTGTTTTTT. Translated, it gives CASSLSYTGELFF.

DNA for the CDR3: TGTGCCTGGAGTGTACTTGGAGGGGCCTATGGCTACACCTTC. Translating it yields CAWSVLGGAYGYTF. The chain uses TRBV30 and TRBJ1-2, with a possible D match to TRBD1 (5 bases). V was pared by 0 bases and J by 4 bases, with 12 bases between. This CDR3 is 14 amino acids long. Germline CDR1 GTSNPN, CDR2 SVGIG (reference sequence).

CDR3 nucleotide sequence: TGTGCCAGCAGTGACCAGATCCAAGTCTACAATGAGCAGTTCTTC. It codes for CASSDQIQVYNEQFF. V and J are TRBV2 and TRBJ2-1; no clear D gene. V dropped 3 bases and J dropped 3 bases, with 12 bases sitting between them. The CDR3 totals 15 residues. Germline V gene lookup returns CDR1 SNHLY and CDR2 FYNNEI.

The rearrangement joins TRBV10-2 to TRBJ2-7; 9 positions match TRBD1. With V trimmed by 8 bases and J by 6 bases, 8 bases remained unmatched. The CDR3 has 13 amino acids. The V gene's germline CDR1 is WSHSY and CDR2 SAAADI. The DNA for the CDR3 is TGCGCCAGCTCCCGGACAGGGGCGGGCGAGCAGTACTTC. Translating it yields CASSRTGAGEQYF.

V and J are TRBV30 and TRBJ2-2; 7 nucleotides align to TRBD2. With 0 bases clipped from V and 4 bases from J, the junction kept 11 bases outside the gene matches. This CDR3 spans 17 amino acids. Germline V gives CDR1 GTSNPN, CDR2 SVGIG (reference sequence). The CDR3, as DNA: TGTGCCTGGAGTGTACTTAGCGGGCCCGCGTTCACCGGGGAGCTGTTTTTT. This sequence encodes CAWSVLSGPAFTGELFF.

J is TRBJ1-3 and V is TRBV19; D is ambiguous. Trimming cost V 2 bases and J 0 bases, with 5 bases left between them. CDR3 length: 14 amino acids. Germline CDR1 and CDR2: LNHDA and SQIVND (reference sequence). The CDR3 here is CASSITYSGNTIYF. The CDR3 DNA follows: TGTGCCAGTAGTATAACCTACTCTGGAAACACCATATATTTT.

This clone came up once. V and J are TRBV18 and TRBJ1-5; 10 positions agree with TRBD1. Germline values: CDR1 KGHSH, CDR2 LQKENI. The CDR3 contains 19 residues. V lost 3 bases and J lost 3; bases outside the gene matches: 14. The CDR3 loop is CASSPRQGAFGYPNQPQHF. DNA for the CDR3: TGTGCCAGCTCACCGAGACAGGGGGCGTTCGGCTACCCCAATCAGCCCCAGCATTTT.

As to this clone: Mismatch with germline at one junction end may stem from a read error. The sample carries other DNA sequences with the same CDR3. V gene TRBV27 combines with J gene TRBJ2-3, with D possibly being TRBD1 (5 bases). Germline V gene sequence: CDR1 MNHEY, CDR2 SMNVEV (reference sequence). The CDR3 has 13 residues. The CDR3 bases are TGTGCCAGCAGTCTCGGGCGCACAGGTACGCAGTATTTT. This sequence encodes CASSLGRTGTQYF.

CDR3 nucleotide sequence: TGTGCCAGCAGATCCAGTCTTTTGAACACTGAAGCTTTCTTT. It specifies CASRSSLLNTEAFF. The chain has TRBV7-2 and TRBJ1-1; D is uncertain. The ends were cut back, 6 bases at V and 0 bases at J, with 11 bases in the middle. The CDR3 is 14 amino acids. Germline assignment: CDR1 SGHTA and CDR2 FQGNSA.

J is TRBJ1-1 and V is TRBV9, with TRBD1 as a possible D gene (6 bases). CDR1 is SGDLS and CDR2 is YYNGEE in the germline V gene. The V and J ends lost 5 bases and 3 bases respectively, with 8 bases between them. The CDR3 totals 12 residues. The DNA of the CDR3 is TGTGCCAGCAGAGGACAGTACACTGAAGCTTTCTTT. Translated: CASRGQYTEAFF.

The chain has TRBV3-1 (or the pseudogene TRBV3-2) and TRBJ2-1; D unresolved. The CDR3 spans 12 residues. V gave up 5 bases and J gave up 8 bases, with 10 bases separating them. Germline loops: CDR1 LGHDT, CDR2 YNNKEL (reference sequence). In DNA form, the CDR3 reads TGTGCCAGCAGCAGACAACGCGATGAGCAGTTCTTC. Encoded protein: CASSRQRDEQFF.

The V call is TRBV6-5, the J call TRBJ2-2; no clear D gene. This CDR3 spans 13 amino acids. CDR1 and CDR2 (germline): MNHEY, SVGAGI. Trimming removed 2 bases from V and 4 bases from J, with 5 bases in between. CDR3 sequence reads: CASSYESTGELFF. The CDR3 nucleotides read TGTGCCAGCAGTTACGAGTCCACCGGGGAGCTGTTTTTT.

The chain recombines TRBV7-2 with TRBJ1-1; the D is unclear. Germline CDR1 reads SGHTA; CDR2 reads FQGNSA. The CDR3 is 14 residues long. Trimming took off 4 bases at V and 0 bases at J, with 9 bases between the two ends. CDR3 in DNA: TGTGCCAGCAGCTCGCAAGCCATGAACACTGAAGCTTTCTTT. The encoded protein is CASSSQAMNTEAFF. Using reference TRBV7-2 and TRBJ1-1 for the parts outside the CDR3, the full variable domain is GAGVSQSPSNKVTEKGKDVELRCDPISGHTALYWYRQSLGQGLEFLIYFQGNSAPDKSGLPSDRFSAERTGGSVSTLTIQRTQQEDSAVYLCASSSQAMNTEAFFGQGTRLTVV.

This chain links TRBV7-2 with TRBJ2-3; 9 bases are a match to TRBD2. The germline gives CDR1 SGHTA, CDR2 FQGNSA. This CDR3 spans 16 amino acids. V shed 2 bases and J 7 bases; nucleotides not matched to a gene: 10. This chain's CDR3 is CASSLQLAGPLHTQYF. In nucleotides, the CDR3 is TGTGCCAGCAGCTTACAACTAGCGGGTCCCCTCCATACGCAGTATTTT.

This clone was seen once. This chain's CDR3 is CASSLAVSSYNEQFF. As DNA, the CDR3 is TGTGCCAGCAGCCTAGCGGTGAGCTCCTACAATGAGCAGTTCTTC. The chain is built from TRBV7-3 and TRBJ2-1; 7 nucleotides align to TRBD2. The V and J ends lost 5 bases and 0 bases, in that order; junction bases with no gene match: 4. Germline V CDR1 and CDR2: SGHTA, FQGTGA. The CDR3 length is 15 residues.

The chain recombines TRBV27 with TRBJ2-7, with D tentatively TRBD2 (6 bases). CDR1 and CDR2 from the germline V gene are MNHEY and SMNVEV (reference sequence). This CDR3 is built from 15 residues. The ends were cut back, 2 bases at V and 3 bases at J, with 14 bases in the middle. Here the CDR3 reads CASSLRPGVSYEQYF. CDR3 DNA sequence: TGTGCCAGCAGTTTACGCCCGGGGGTGAGCTACGAGCAGTACTTC.

The rearrangement links TRBV9 to TRBJ2-1; TRBD2 aligns across 8 bases. Germline CDR1 and CDR2: SGDLS and YYNGEE. The CDR3 runs to 15 residues. Trimming took 4 bases from V and 8 from J; bases not matched to a gene: 11. CDR3 sequence (DNA): TGTGCCAGCAGCCCCCGGGTAGCGGGACTGGATGAGCAGTTCTTC. Amino acid sequence: CASSPRVAGLDEQFF.

This clone occurred a few times. One end of the junction varies from germline; a read error may be responsible. The CDR3, as DNA: TGTGCCAGCAGCCTAGCGACAGGGGGGGCCACTGAAGCTTTCTTT. The encoded protein is CASSLATGGATEAFF. V usage is TRBV7-2 and J usage is TRBJ1-1; 9 bases fit TRBD1. Germline-derived CDR1 and CDR2 are SGHTA and FQGNSA. The CDR3 covers 15 residues.

This chain links TRBV6-6 with TRBJ2-3; 7 nucleotides agree with TRBD1. The CDR3 length is 16 residues. The germline CDR1 and CDR2 sequences are MNHNY and SVGAGI (reference sequence). The ends lost 0 bases at V and 0 bases at J; junction bases unmatched: 3. The CDR3 nucleotides read TGTGCCAGCAGTTACTCGGCAGGGGGTAGCACAGATACGCAGTATTTT. This codes for CASSYSAGGSTDTQYF.

This sequence joins TRBV5-5 and TRBJ2-7; 10 bases match TRBD2. The CDR3 contains 16 residues. In germline, CDR1 is SGHKS, CDR2 YYEKEE (reference sequence). With 4 bases clipped from V and 0 bases from J, the junction kept 7 bases outside the gene matches. The CDR3 DNA reads as TGTGCCAGCAGCAAGGGGGCTAGCGGGGGCTCCTACGAGCAGTACTTC. Protein product: CASSKGASGGSYEQYF.